These T cell receptor beta chains were read from a single sample in a study of T cell therapy after organ transplantation. Their antigens remain unidentified. The method was immunoSEQ multiplex PCR; TCRdb's version includes in-frame clones alone and lacks a portion of them. The profile shows about 2,300 clones, roughly 71% of them singletons. The input for sequencing was CD8+ T cells from blood, taken before autologous CMV-specific T cell therapy. The receptors come from a human patient who had received a solid organ transplant and had CMV disease. Both conserved end residues are part of each CDR3. A D gene is named only where the DNA matches it firmly. Clone size is shown for a subset of rows, as once, few, many or a class of expanded clone.

d_call	j_call	clone_size	v_call	cdr3_nt	cdr3_aa
.	TRBJ2-5	.	TRBV6-5	TGTGCCAGCAGTTACTCGATAGCAGAAGAGACCCAGTACTTC	CASSYSIAEETQYF
TRBD2	TRBJ2-1	.	TRBV27	TGTGCCAGCAGTTTCCGACTAGCGGCCTCCTACAATGAGCAGTTCTTC	CASSFRLAASYNEQFF
.	TRBJ1-2	.	TRBV7-6	TGTGCCAGCAGCCAAGGGCAGCTTAACACCTTC	CASSQGQLNTF
.	TRBJ2-7	.	TRBV7-9	TGTGCCAGCAGCTTAGGGGCTGGACTGGCCTCCGAGCAGTACTTC	CASSLGAGLASEQYF
.	TRBJ2-1	.	TRBV5-6	TGTGCCAGCAGCTTCTCACTGGCCGACTCCTACAATGAGCAGTTCTTC	CASSFSLADSYNEQFF
TRBD2	TRBJ2-2	.	TRBV5-4	TGTGCCAGCAGCCTAGGACTAGCGGGAATAGGCACCGGGGAGCTGTTTTTT	CASSLGLAGIGTGELFF
.	TRBJ2-7	.	TRBV7-2	TGTGCCAGCAGCCCATGGGTCTCCTACGAGCAGTACTTC	CASSPWVSYEQYF
TRBD2	TRBJ2-1	.	TRBV27	TGTGCCAGCAGTTTATTAGGGACTAGCGATCACAATGAGCAGTTCTTC	CASSLLGTSDHNEQFF
TRBD1	TRBJ2-7	few	TRBV4-3	TGCGCCAGCAGCCATGACGGACAGGGGAGCTACGAGCAGTACTTC	CASSHDGQGSYEQYF
TRBD2	TRBJ2-7	.	TRBV28	TGTGCCAGCAGTTTATACCCCTCACTAGCGGAACTAACTATCTCCTACGAGCAGTACTTC	CASSLYPSLAELTISYEQYF
TRBD2	TRBJ2-7	few	TRBV6-1	TGTGCCAGCAGCCCCAGCGGGACGTCCTACGAGCAGTACTTC	CASSPSGTSYEQYF
.	TRBJ2-7	.	TRBV11-2	TGTGCCAGCAGCGACATAGGGACAACCTACGAGCAGTACTTC	CASSDIGTTYEQYF
TRBD2	TRBJ2-1	.	TRBV5-1	TGCGCCAGCAGCTTGTCGGGAGGATCCTACAATGAGCAGTTCTTC	CASSLSGGSYNEQFF
.	TRBJ2-7	.	TRBV27	TGTGCCAGCTTAAGCGGAGGGAACGAGCAGTACTTC	CASLSGGNEQYF
.	TRBJ2-2	.	TRBV6-5	TGTGCCAGCCACGGAGGGTCCGGCACCGGGGAGCTGTTTTTT	CASHGGSGTGELFF
.	TRBJ2-7	few	TRBV2	TGTGCCAGCCGCGCCCTTCCAGCAGGTCGAAAACCCGAGCAGTACTTC	CASRALPAGRKPEQYF
TRBD1	TRBJ1-1	.	TRBV5-8	TGTGCCAGCAGCCGATACGGACAGGGGGACTTGAACACTGAAGCTTTCTTT	CASSRYGQGDLNTEAFF
.	TRBJ2-3	.	TRBV6-6	TGTGCCAGCAGTTTGGCGGGAGATACGCAGTATTTT	CASSLAGDTQYF
TRBD2	TRBJ2-1	.	TRBV28	TGTGCCAGCAGTGTCGGGAGGGACATCTACAATGAGCAGTTCTTC	CASSVGRDIYNEQFF
.	TRBJ2-2	.	TRBV4-2	TGTGCCAGCAGCCAGTCGCGAGCGAAAAAAACCTCGAACACCGGGGAGCTGTTTTTT	CASSQSRAKKTSNTGELFF
.	TRBJ2-3	.	TRBV4-1	TGCGCCAGCAGCCCTCCGTCGAAGACAGATACGCAGTATTTT	CASSPPSKTDTQYF
.	TRBJ2-2	.	TRBV25-1	TGTGCCAGCAGTAGACTAGAAAACACCGGGGAGCTGTTTTTT	CASSRLENTGELFF
.	TRBJ1-1	.	TRBV5-8	TGTGCCAGCAGCTTAAAGGTTCCCAGGGGAGAGGACACTGAAGCTTTCTTT	CASSLKVPRGEDTEAFF
.	TRBJ2-2	.	TRBV5-5	TGTGCCAGCAGCCCCGGAGTAGCGGTTACGAACACCGGGGAGCTGTTTTTT	CASSPGVAVTNTGELFF
.	TRBJ2-1	.	TRBV4-1	TGCGCCAGCAGCCAAGATAGGCCGCCCTACAATGAGCAGTTCTTC	CASSQDRPPYNEQFF
TRBD2	TRBJ2-5	.	TRBV11-2	TGTGCCAGCAGCTACGGACTAGCGGGAGATTTTGAGACCCAGTACTTC	CASSYGLAGDFETQYF
TRBD1	TRBJ1-5	.	TRBV2	TGTGCCAGCAGGGAGCCGGGACAGGGAAACAATCAGCCCCAGCATTTT	CASREPGQGNNQPQHF
TRBD2	TRBJ2-1	hyperexpanded	TRBV6-1	TGTGCCAGCAACGGACTAGCGGGAGATAATGAGCAGTTCTTC	CASNGLAGDNEQFF
TRBD1	TRBJ2-7	.	TRBV6-1	TGTGCCAGCAGTTATGGGGGACAGGTCCGCGAGCAGTACTTC	CASSYGGQVREQYF
.	TRBJ1-2	.	TRBV9	TGTGCCAGCAGCGTTCCGGGGGGCTATGGCTACACCTTC	CASSVPGGYGYTF
.	TRBJ2-2	.	TRBV6-4	TGTGCCAGCAGTGACTCTGTAGCGAGCACCGGGGAGCTGTTTTTT	CASSDSVASTGELFF
TRBD1	TRBJ1-5	.	TRBV27	TGTGCCAGCAGTCCTGGGACAGGGGGGAATCAGCCCCAGCATTTT	CASSPGTGGNQPQHF
.	TRBJ1-2	.	TRBV9	TGTGCCAGCAGCGTAGCTACTGGGTTGCATGGCTACACCTTC	CASSVATGLHGYTF
.	TRBJ2-3	.	TRBV28	TGTGCCAGCAGCCTGGACACAAGGGGGGATACGCAGTATTTT	CASSLDTRGDTQYF
TRBD1	TRBJ1-2	.	TRBV19	TGTGCCAGTAGTATCGACAGGGGGGTCAGATATGGCTACACCTTC	CASSIDRGVRYGYTF
TRBD1	TRBJ1-2	.	TRBV13	TGTGCCAGCAGCACCCGGACAGGGACGTTAGGCTACACCTTC	CASSTRTGTLGYTF
.	TRBJ1-4	.	TRBV7-9	TGTGCCAGCAGAGTTGTAGGGGAAAAACTGTTTTTT	CASRVVGEKLFF
.	TRBJ2-2	few	TRBV25-1	TGTGCCAGCAGTGAATATGGGGATTCGAACACCGGGGAGCTGTTTTTT	CASSEYGDSNTGELFF
.	TRBJ2-7	.	TRBV29-1	TGCAGCGTTGAATGGACAGAGCATGGCTACGAGCAGTACTTC	CSVEWTEHGYEQYF
.	TRBJ2-2	.	TRBV15	TGTGCCACCAGCAGTCACATAGACACCGGGGAGCTGTTTTTT	CATSSHIDTGELFF
.	TRBJ1-2	hyperexpanded	TRBV19	TGTGCCAGTAGTATTGTAACGCCAGTTTATGGCTACACCTTC	CASSIVTPVYGYTF
TRBD2	TRBJ2-7	.	TRBV4-1	TGCGCCAGCAGCCCAAAACTAGCGGCCACTTACGAGCAGTACTTC	CASSPKLAATYEQYF